This entry concerns a single TCR beta chain. The antigen is undetermined. Other DNA sequences in the sample encode the same CDR3. Every subset had its genomic DNA shared out evenly among several immunoSEQ plates. Profiled with immunoSEQ multiplex PCR; TCRdb holds only in-frame clones, not every one. The sample consists of 2 million or so clones, around 95% of them appearing once. This entry belongs to a study of shared clonotypes between healthy human individuals. The study's findings and limits: Shared clonotypes: approximately 5.3% naive CD4, under 4% naive CD8, around 2.2% memory CD4, approximately 0.41% memory CD8. Sequencing depth was a factor that was expected to affect clonotype sharing among donors.

The V end was cut by 7 bases, the J end by 7 bases, with 10 bases between. Germline V gene data show CDR1 as MGHDK and CDR2 as SYGVNS. The CDR3 extends over 11 amino acids. The sequence derives from a man aged 18 to 29 in good health. The source material was naive CD4+ T cells sorted from blood. Noted subset: CD45RA+ positively selected. The V and J genes are TRBV25-1 and TRBJ1-1; maybe TRBD1 (5 bases). CDR3 nucleotides: TGTGCCAGCACCCGTCAGGGTGAAGCTTTCTTT. Its protein product is CASTRQGEAFF.